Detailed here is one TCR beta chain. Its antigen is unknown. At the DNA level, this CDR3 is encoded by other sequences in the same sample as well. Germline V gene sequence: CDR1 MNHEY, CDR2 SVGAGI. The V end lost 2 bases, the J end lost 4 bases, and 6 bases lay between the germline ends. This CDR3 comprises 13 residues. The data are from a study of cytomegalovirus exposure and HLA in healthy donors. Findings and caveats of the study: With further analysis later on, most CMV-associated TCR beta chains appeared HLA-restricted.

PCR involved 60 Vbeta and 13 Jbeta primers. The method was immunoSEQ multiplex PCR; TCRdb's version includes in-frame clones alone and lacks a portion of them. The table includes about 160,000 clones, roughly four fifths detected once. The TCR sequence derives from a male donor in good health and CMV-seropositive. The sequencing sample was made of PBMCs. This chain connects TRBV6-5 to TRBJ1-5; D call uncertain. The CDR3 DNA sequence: TGTGCCAGCAGTTACAGCCGGAATCAGCCCCAGCATTTT. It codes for CASSYSRNQPQHF.